This entry concerns a single T cell receptor (beta chain). Germline lookup yields CDR1 LNHDA and CDR2 SQIVND (reference sequence). The CDR3 extends over 15 amino acids. V lost 9 bases and J 3 bases, leaving 21 bases between the germline ends. These data originate in a study of T cells in Graves' hyperthyroidism and ophthalmopathy. What was amplified from RNA transcripts were TCR beta CDR3 regions. First-round RT-PCR targeting the TCR CDR3 was performed with the HTBI primer set. Via MiXCR, TCRdb re-called the multiplex PCR reads, giving one row per CDR3 protein. This sample has more than 450,000 distinct CDR3 sequences, with just under 20% found just once.

The chain is built from TRBV19 and TRBJ2-7; D may be TRBD2 (7 bases). The clonotype originates from a man in his forties or fifties with Graves' ophthalmopathy. Sequencing used blood. As DNA, the CDR3 is TGTGCCAGCGCCGGGCGGGGGCTAGCGGACTACGAGCAGTACTTC. It is translated as CASAGRGLADYEQYF. The full variable domain, with the rest looked up from reference TRBV19 and TRBJ2-7, is DGGITQSPKYLFRKEGQNVTLSCEQNLNHDAMYWYRQDPGQGLRLIYYSQIVNDFQKGDIAEGYSVSREKKESFPLTVTSAQKNPTAFYLCASAGRGLADYEQYFGPGTRLTVT.